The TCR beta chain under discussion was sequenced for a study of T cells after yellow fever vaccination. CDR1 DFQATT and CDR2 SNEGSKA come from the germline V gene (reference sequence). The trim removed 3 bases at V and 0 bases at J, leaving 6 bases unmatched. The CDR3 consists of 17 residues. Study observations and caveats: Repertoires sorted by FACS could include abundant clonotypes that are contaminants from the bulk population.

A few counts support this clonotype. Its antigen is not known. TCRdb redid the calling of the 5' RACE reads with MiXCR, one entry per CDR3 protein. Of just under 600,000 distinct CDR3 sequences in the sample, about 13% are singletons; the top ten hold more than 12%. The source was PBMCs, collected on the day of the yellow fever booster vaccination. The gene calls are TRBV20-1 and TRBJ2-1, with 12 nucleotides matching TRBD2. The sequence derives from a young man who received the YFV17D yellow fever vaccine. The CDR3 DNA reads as TGCAGTGCTAGTGGGCTAGCGGGAGGGAGCTCCTACAATGAGCAGTTCTTC. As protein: CSASGLAGGSSYNEQFF.